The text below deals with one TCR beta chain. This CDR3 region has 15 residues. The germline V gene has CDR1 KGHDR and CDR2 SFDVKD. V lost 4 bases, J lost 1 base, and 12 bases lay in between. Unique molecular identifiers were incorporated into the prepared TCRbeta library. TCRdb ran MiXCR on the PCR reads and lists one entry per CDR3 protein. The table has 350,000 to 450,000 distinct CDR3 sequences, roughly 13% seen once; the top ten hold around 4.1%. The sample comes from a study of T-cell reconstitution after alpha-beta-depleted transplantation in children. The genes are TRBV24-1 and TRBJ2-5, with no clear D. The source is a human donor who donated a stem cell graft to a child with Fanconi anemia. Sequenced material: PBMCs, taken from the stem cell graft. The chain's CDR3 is CATSEPGGTQETQYF. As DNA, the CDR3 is TGTGCCACCAGTGAGCCCGGCGGAACCCAAGAGACCCAGTACTTC.